Following are 13 T cell receptor beta chains from one sample sequenced in a study of T cell clonality in common variable immunodeficiency. Using immunoSEQ multiplex PCR, the repertoire was profiled, and TCRdb retains in-frame clones only, with some absent. The sample gives around 55,000 clones, none seen only once, and the top ten clones hold 0.83%. The specimen sequenced was peripheral blood mononuclear cells. The receptors were sampled from a person aged 18-70 years in good health.

This clone was counted at least ten times. The read stops 3 residues short of the end of the CDR3; the missing end is completed from the germline J gene. The chain is built from TRBV4-1 and TRBJ1-2; D uncertain. The CDR3 contains 13 residues. The germline CDR1 and CDR2 sequences are MGHRA and YSYEKL. Trimming took off 5 bases at V and 4 bases at J, with 11 bases between the two ends. The CDR3 loop reads CASSIRRGYGYTF. CDR3 DNA, as far as it was read: TGCGCCAGCAGCATCCGGCGGGGCTATGGC.

This clone was recorded at least ten times. The covered CDR3 bases are TGTGCCAGTGAAGGGACAGACTCCTACGAG. Its protein is CASEGTDSYE. The whole CDR3 region reads CASEGTDSYEQYF. The J gene is TRBJ2-7, the V gene TRBV19; 7 nucleotides match TRBD1. The read ends 3 residues shy of where the CDR3 ends; the end is completed using the germline J gene. Unmatched junction bases numbered 4, after V lost 8 bases and J lost 0 bases. CDR3 size: 13 residues. Germline-derived CDR1 and CDR2 are LNHDA and SQIVND (reference sequence). The full variable domain, with the rest looked up from reference TRBV19 and TRBJ2-7, is DGGITQSPKYLFRKEGQNVTLSCEQNLNHDAMYWYRQDPGQGLRLIYYSQIVNDFQKGDIAEGYSVSREKKESFPLTVTSAQKNPTAFYLCASEGTDSYEQYFGPGTRLTVT.

This clone was observed at least ten times. Read coverage stops 3 residues before the CDR3 terminus; the germline J gene supplies the remainder. This chain links TRBV6-1 with TRBJ1-1; weak D call: TRBD1 (6 bases). CDR1 and CDR2 (germline): MNHNS, SASEGT. Trimming took 2 bases from V and 5 from J, leaving 15 bases between them. There are 15 residues in the CDR3. CDR3: CASSEIQGRGTEAFF. The covered CDR3 bases are TGTGCCAGCAGTGAAATCCAGGGGCGAGGGACTGAA.

This clone was observed many times. With the read ending 3 residues before the CDR3 end, the germline J gene is used to fill in that end. This chain connects TRBV2 to TRBJ1-4; maybe TRBD1 (5 bases). This CDR3 region has 14 residues. Germline V gives CDR1 SNHLY, CDR2 FYNNEI. V was clipped by 7 bases and J by 8 bases, with 17 bases between them. The CDR3 reads CASIIQGAREKLFF. CDR3 DNA, as far as it was read: TGTGCCAGCATTATCCAAGGGGCGCGGGAAAAA.

The table lists this clone with a few counts. This may be a read error, as it is one base from a much larger clone. The CDR3 goes on 3 residues after the read ends, and that part is filled in from the germline J gene. The sample contains more than one DNA sequence encoding this CDR3. This chain links TRBV19 with TRBJ1-3, with TRBD1 matching over 9 bases. The CDR3 is 17 residues long. Germline values: CDR1 LNHDA, CDR2 SQIVND (reference sequence). Incomplete CDR3 DNA: TGTGCCAGTAGTACGCTTCCGGGACAGGGAGCAGGAAACACG. Its protein product is CASSTLPGQGAGNT. The whole CDR3 sequence reads CASSTLPGQGAGNTIYF.

Worth noting for this clone: Read sequence stops 3 residues before the CDR3 end, and the germline J gene provides the missing end. This chain joins TRBV7-8 and TRBJ1-2, with D perhaps TRBD1 (5 bases). The length of the CDR3 is 14 residues. Germline V gene data show CDR1 as SGHVS and CDR2 as FQNEAQ. The DNA read from the CDR3 is TGTGCCAGCAGCAGCAGGGAGAGGGATGGAGGC. Its protein is CASSSRERDGG. The whole CDR3 protein reads CASSSRERDGGYTF.

This clone was picked up a small number of times. This may be a read error: a much more frequent sequence differs by one nucleotide. The CDR3 goes on 3 residues after the read ends, and that part is filled in from the germline J gene. The gene calls are TRBV7-9 and TRBJ2-5; 7 bases are a match to TRBD1. The CDR3 consists of 14 residues. Per the germline V gene, CDR1 is SEHNR and CDR2 is FQNEAQ (reference sequence). J was trimmed by 1 base and V by 5 bases; bases with no gene match: 4. The CDR3 loop is CASSPTGTQETQYF. CDR3 bases read: TGTGCCAGCAGCCCGACAGGGACCCAAGAGACC. The full variable domain, rest sourced from reference TRBV7-9 and TRBJ2-5, is DTGVSQNPRHKITKRGQNVTFRCDPISEHNRLYWYRQTLGQGPEFLTYFQNEAQLEKSRLLSDRFSAERPKGSFSTLEIQRTEQGDSAMYLCASSPTGTQETQYFGPGTRLLVL.

At least ten counts were recorded for this clone. The sequenced fragment ends 3 residues before the CDR3 boundary, so the rest is inferred from the germline J gene. The J gene is TRBJ2-1, the V gene TRBV6-4; D is possibly TRBD2 (5 bases). The CDR3 sequence is 17 residues long. Germline V gene lookup returns CDR1 MRHNA and CDR2 SNTAGT. Trimming pared 4 bases from V and 4 bases from J, leaving 20 bases between. The sequenced CDR3 bases are TGTGCCAGCAGTGCCTCCCCATGGGCTAGCCAATACAATGAG. As protein: CASSASPWASQYNE. The whole CDR3 sequence reads CASSASPWASQYNEQFF.

This clone was seen repeatedly, ten times or more. From the germline J gene comes the end of the CDR3, since the read stops 3 residues before it. The chain carries TRBV10-3 and TRBJ2-7; 7 nucleotides align to TRBD1. CDR3 size: 14 residues. Per germline, CDR1 ENHRY and CDR2 SYGVKD. CDR3 DNA, as far as it was read: TGTGCAGCCCAAGGTGGGCAGGGGGTCGACGAG. The encoded protein is CAAQGGQGVDE. The whole CDR3 protein is CAAQGGQGVDEQYF.

This clone has ten or more counts. The read ends 3 residues before the CDR3 terminus; that terminus is restored from the germline J gene. The V and J genes are TRBV19 and TRBJ2-5, with 10 bases aligning to TRBD2. This CDR3 comprises 16 residues. V lost 5 bases and J lost 4; bases outside the gene matches: 10. Per the germline V gene, CDR1 is LNHDA and CDR2 is SQIVND (reference sequence). The CDR3 loop is CASSPSASGGGETQYF. Partial CDR3 DNA: TGTGCCAGTAGTCCCTCAGCTAGCGGGGGAGGAGAGACC.

This clone was recorded at least ten times. The read halts 3 residues ahead of the CDR3 end, with the missing end drawn from the germline J gene. The chain combines TRBV29-1 with TRBJ1-2; TRBD1 agrees at 10 bases. Germline lookup yields CDR1 SQVTM and CDR2 ANQGSEA. The CDR3 consists of 13 residues. V trimming: 4 bases; J trimming: 2 bases; junction bases outside the gene matches: 1. CDR3: CSVGQGANYGYTF. CDR3 DNA, as far as it was read: TGCAGCGTTGGACAGGGGGCGAACTATGGC.

In this sample, this clone turned up many times. The covered CDR3 bases are TGCGCCAGCAGTGATTACGCGACAGATACG. This codes for CASSDYATDT. The whole CDR3 sequence reads CASSDYATDTQYF. V is TRBV10-1 and J is TRBJ2-3; D is unclear. Read sequence stops 3 residues before the CDR3 end, and the germline J gene provides the missing end. CDR1 and CDR2 (germline): WNHNN, SYGVQD (reference sequence). The CDR3 length is 13 residues. V was cut by 3 bases and J by 3 bases, with 7 bases left in between.

This clone was seen ten or more times. Read sequence stops 3 residues before the CDR3 end, and the germline J gene provides the missing end. The chain uses TRBV30 and TRBJ1-2, with a tentative D call TRBD1 (6 bases). Per germline, CDR1 GTSNPN and CDR2 SVGIG (reference sequence). The V gene lost 5 bases and the J gene lost 1 base, with 8 bases spanning the gap. The CDR3 runs to 12 residues. The DNA read from the CDR3 is TGTGCCTGGGACAGGAGTAACTATGGC. It translates to CAWDRSNYG. The whole CDR3 region reads CAWDRSNYGYTF.